This TCR beta chain comes out of a study of identical twins (dated by TCRdb to the mid-2010s). Concerning the study at large: To test whether fetal clonotypes persist, the study used deep sequencing on TCR alpha and beta repertoires from monozygotic twins, unrelated adults of various ages, and cord blood. To rule out contamination, replicate twin experiments were performed at different times with different library preparation protocols. Beyond this particular receptor, the publication reports: Fewer insertions were carried by abundant cord blood beta clonotypes, a similar but weaker trend appeared in young adult naive repertoires, and no such trend appeared in memory repertoires. Out-of-frame TCR alpha sharing in monozygotic twins was systematically underestimated by recombination models, whereas sharing between unrelated individuals was in agreement with the recombination models. A weaker excess of twin sharing was found in beta out-of-frame sequences because the signal-to-noise ratio was lowered by fewer shared sequences. Because the same donors could not be followed over many years, the conclusions depended on cross-sectional statistical analysis. Zero-insertion analyses could be partly confounded by invariant T cells such as MAIT and iNKT, though diverse VJ usage argued against such confounding for most clonotypes. Compared with coincidental sharing between unrelated individuals, out-of-frame TCR alpha sequences shared between twins showed an excess of sequences with low generation probability.

Inclusive of the bounding cysteine and phenylalanine, the CDR3 is 12 residues long. Solely the CDR3 DNA is kept, with 36 bases framed from the first base. V and J lose 7 bases and 12 bases, and a span of 16 bases separates them. CDR1 and CDR2, looked up from the germline V gene, are MDHEN and SYDVKM. Of note for this clonotype: Its antigen target is currently unknown. No much larger clone is present one base from it, and per-base qualities are unavailable.

The library came from 5' RACE. Sequencing used an Illumina HiSeq 2000. A universal primer binding site was introduced by template switching, and a unique molecular identifier was present in the final cDNA, enabling accurate counting of TCR cDNA molecules. Specific primers in the conserved constant-segment region were used to synthesize first-strand cDNA for the TCR alpha and beta chains. Each cDNA library was double barcoded, with a SMART-Mk sample barcode plus Illumina barcodes, to control for contamination. TruSeq adapter sequences, together with Illumina sample barcodes, were added in two successive PCR steps. The TCR alpha and beta cDNA libraries were sequenced on the Illumina HiSeq platform using custom primers. From the authors' description of their analysis: Unique molecular identifiers were extracted from raw reads with MiGEC, and CDR3 positions were determined with MiXCR. Recombination models were inferred per individual with the repgenHMM and IGoR tools using an EM algorithm. The analysis of shared clonotypes was done with the tcR package in R, with sharing normalized by the product of cloneset sizes. To study raw recombination without the effects of thymic and clonal selection, out-of-frame nonproductive sequences were analyzed. TCRdb itself trimmed the public reads at Q25 with fastp, ran MiXCR and retained productive beta chains. One record per CDR3 amino acid sequence lists the most common genes and DNA. These V and J calls originate from TCRdb's pipeline instead of the authors' own analysis. This sample is represented by under 450,000 distinct CDR3 sequences; less than 20% of them were singletons. The ten biggest clones cover around 10% of the sample.

All donors were healthy Caucasians. Three unrelated non-twin adults were additionally sequenced: a male aged 18 to 29, a male aged 50 to 60 and a female aged 50 to 60. Miltenyi CD45RO+ enrichment and human naive T-cell isolation kits were used to isolate memory (CD45RO+) and naive T cells from PBMC. Sequencing was carried out using naive T cells sorted from blood. This specimen's cell subset or site label, interpreted: cells isolated with a human naive T-cell isolation kit. The source is a man aged 45 to 65 in good health. The chain couples TRBV28 to TRBJ2-1; TRBD2 is possibly the D segment (6 matching bases). The CDR3 reads as follows: CASNNEMRGQFF. The nucleotide sequence reads as follows: TGTGCCAGCAATAACGAGATGCGGGGGCAGTTCTTC.